The 12 T cell receptor beta chains below all came from one sample that was sequenced in a study of blood T cell repertoires in COVID-19. Method: immunoSEQ multiplex PCR; TCRdb's copy keeps in-frame clones and lacks some. The table lists 200,000 or so clones, about 80% of them singletons, with 14% in the top ten. The sequencing input was peripheral blood. Receptors were obtained from a man aged 25 to 40 with active or convalescent COVID-19.

This chain joins TRBV5-1 and TRBJ1-4, with 9 bases lining up with TRBD1. The V gene end was trimmed by 2 bases and the J gene end by 5 bases; junction bases not matched to a gene: 10. The germline gives CDR1 SGHRS, CDR2 YFSETQ. CDR3 size: 17 residues. CDR3 DNA sequence: TGCGCCAGCAGCTTCTCTACAGGGGGCGCCCGAAATGAAAAACTGTTTTTT. Translating gives CASSFSTGGARNEKLFF.

This chain joins TRBV12-5 and TRBJ2-5; 7 bases line up with TRBD2. CDR3 length equals 16 residues. V gave up 5 bases and J gave up 5 bases; unmatched junction bases: 14. Germline CDR1 and CDR2: LGHNT and FRNRAP. The CDR3 loop reads CASGLSLGGDSETQYF. CDR3 sequence (DNA): TGTGCTAGTGGTCTATCCCTGGGGGGGGACTCGGAGACCCAGTACTTC.

The CDR3 nucleotides are TGTGCCAGCAGCCCGCACAGTAATGAAAAACTGTTTTTT. It encodes CASSPHSNEKLFF. V usage is TRBV11-2 and J usage is TRBJ1-4; D not certain. Trimming left V 5 bases short and J 4 bases short, with 8 bases between. This CDR3 comprises 13 residues. Germline V lookup: CDR1 SGHAT, CDR2 FQNNGV.

The rearrangement joins TRBV19 to TRBJ2-5, with a possible D match to TRBD2 (6 bases). Germline values: CDR1 LNHDA, CDR2 SQIVND (reference sequence). CDR3 length: 14 residues. Trimming took 7 bases from V and 0 from J, leaving 12 bases between them. The CDR3 here is CASKPGVYQETQYF. The CDR3 DNA follows: TGTGCCAGTAAGCCGGGGGTGTACCAAGAGACCCAGTACTTC.

The rearrangement joins TRBV6-8 to TRBJ2-2, with D perhaps matching TRBD1 (5 bases). The germline V and J ends were trimmed by 2 bases and 6 bases, with 13 bases remaining between them. The CDR3 runs to 15 residues. Germline CDR1 and CDR2: MNHGY and SAAAGT. The CDR3 loop reads CASSYPPGNPGELFF. CDR3 bases: TGTGCCAGCAGTTACCCGCCAGGGAATCCCGGGGAGCTGTTTTTT.

Points on this clone: At one boundary the junction diverges from the germline segment, which might be a read error. The rearrangement uses TRBV24-1 and TRBJ1-1, with D possibly matching TRBD1 (6 bases). The germline V gene encodes CDR1 KGHDR and CDR2 SFDVKD. This CDR3 has 11 amino acids. The CDR3 nucleotides are TGTGCCACCAGTGATTGCGAACAGGGTCGTTTT. Its translation is CATSDCEQGRF.

The chain is built from TRBV3-1 (or the pseudogene TRBV3-2) and TRBJ1-1; unclear D gene. The length of the CDR3 is 13 residues. CDR1 is LGHDT and CDR2 is YNNKEL in the germline V gene (reference sequence). Trimming stripped 5 bases from V and 1 base from J, with 8 bases between. In DNA, the CDR3 is TGTGCCAGCAGCACCACACGGAACACTGAAGCTTTCTTT. It specifies CASSTTRNTEAFF.

The J gene is TRBJ2-3, the V gene TRBV7-9; a possible D gene is TRBD2 (6 bases). V lost 5 bases to trimming and J lost 2 bases, with 17 bases between them. The germline CDR1 and CDR2 sequences are SEHNR and FQNEAQ (reference sequence). The CDR3 has 16 amino acids. The CDR3 loop reads CASSPKGAGPTDTQYF. For the CDR3, the DNA is TGTGCCAGCAGCCCCAAGGGCGCGGGACCCACAGATACGCAGTATTTT.

The gene calls are TRBV6-1 and TRBJ1-5, with D tentatively TRBD1 (6 bases). CDR1 MNHNS and CDR2 SASEGT come from the germline V gene. The V gene lost 4 bases and the J gene lost 5 bases, with 21 bases spanning the gap. The CDR3 has 17 amino acids. The CDR3 reads CASSVFRDTMEDQPQHF. In DNA, the CDR3 is TGTGCCAGCAGTGTATTTCGGGACACCATGGAGGATCAGCCCCAGCATTTT.

This clone was counted only a few times. The chain carries TRBV7-3 and TRBJ2-2; D perhaps matches TRBD2 (6 bases). Per germline, CDR1 SGHTA and CDR2 FQGTGA. CDR3 length equals 16 residues. The V gene lost 5 bases and the J gene lost 1 base, with 14 bases spanning the gap. The CDR3 nucleotides read TGTGCCAGCAGCGCTGTCCTCGGGGGGAACACCGGGGAGCTGTTTTTT. Translation gives CASSAVLGGNTGELFF. Variable domain in full (rest from reference TRBV7-3 and TRBJ2-2): GAGVSQTPSNKVTEKGKYVELRCDPISGHTALYWYRQSLGQGPEFLIYFQGTGAADDSGLPNDRFFAVRPEGSVSTLKIQRTERGDSAVYLCASSAVLGGNTGELFFGEGSRLTVL.

The chain uses TRBV19 and TRBJ1-5; D uncertain. This CDR3 comprises 12 residues. Trimming cost V 7 bases and J 4 bases, with 8 bases left between them. The germline gives CDR1 LNHDA, CDR2 SQIVND (reference sequence). The CDR3 sequence is CASIAENQPQHF. The CDR3 nucleotides read TGTGCCAGTATAGCAGAAAATCAGCCCCAGCATTTT.

V is TRBV9 and J is TRBJ1-4, with 7 bases matching TRBD1. The CDR3 spans 14 residues. Germline V CDR1 and CDR2: SGDLS, YYNGEE. The V segment lost 5 bases and the J segment 7 bases; nucleotides outside the gene matches: 8. CDR3 sequence: CASSDPGGSEKLFF. CDR3 bases: TGTGCCAGCAGTGATCCAGGGGGTAGTGAAAAACTGTTTTTT. The full variable domain, rest sourced from reference TRBV9 and TRBJ1-4, is DSGVTQTPKHLITATGQRVTLRCSPRSGDLSVYWYQQSLDQGLQFLIQYYNGEERAKGNILERFSAQQFPDLHSELNLSSLELGDSALYFCASSDPGGSEKLFFGSGTQLSVL.